This TCR beta chain was sequenced in a study of regulatory T cells in long-lasting Graves disease. Concerning this clonotype: Its antigen remains unknown.

Germline V lookup: CDR1 MDHEN, CDR2 SYDVKM. The CDR3 covers 13 residues. Trimming removed 0 bases from V and 7 bases from J, with 6 bases in between. General study points: The small sample size may have reduced accuracy.

Regarding time point: newly diagnosed GD, antithyroid drugs for less than 3 months. The TCR library used RNA extracted from PBMCs. Combining iRepertoire HTBI primers with Arm-PCR of CDR3 regions, the authors built TCR beta libraries. TCRdb ran MiXCR on the multiplex PCR reads and lists one entry per CDR3 protein. The sample includes under 300,000 distinct CDR3 sequences, 18% of them seen just once. These sequences were also reported in another study, on T cells in Graves' hyperthyroidism and ophthalmopathy. This second report adds: HTBI primers were the set used in a first-round RT-PCR of the TCR CDR3.

The material sequenced was peripheral blood mononuclear cells (PBMCs), taken at new diagnosis, from a patient treated with antithyroid drugs. This TCR derives from a woman in her 30s with Graves disease. The chain combines TRBV28 with TRBJ2-2; D unclear. The CDR3 DNA reads as TGTGCCAGCAGTTTATGGTCCGACGGGGAGCTGTTTTTT. It codes for CASSLWSDGELFF.